Listed here are 28 T cell receptor beta chains from one sample, sequenced in a study of T cell responses to AZD1222 COVID-19 vaccine. The data were produced by immunoSEQ multiplex PCR, yet TCRdb's version contains in-frame clones alone and is incomplete. The sample has approximately 160,000 clones; 88% are singletons. The sequencing used peripheral blood, collected on day 0 of MenACWY control vaccination. These receptors all stem from an adult in good health.

There are a few counts of this clone. This chain links TRBV5-8 with TRBJ1-2, with D perhaps matching TRBD1 (5 bases). The V end was cut by 1 base, the J end by 7 bases, with 11 bases between. Germline V gene sequence: CDR1 SGHTS, CDR2 YDEGEE. The length of the CDR3 is 13 residues. Here the CDR3 DNA reads TGTGCCAGCAGCTTGACCAGGGTCGGTGGCTACACCTTC. Translated, it gives CASSLTRVGGYTF.

This chain links TRBV3-1 (or the pseudogene TRBV3-2) with TRBJ2-3; D call uncertain. V lost 0 bases and J 1 base, leaving 17 bases between the germline ends. The CDR3 consists of 18 residues. Per the germline V gene, CDR1 is LGHDT and CDR2 is YNNKEL (reference sequence). The CDR3: CASSQDTATLRRTDTQYF. The CDR3, as DNA: TGTGCCAGCAGCCAAGATACAGCGACTCTCCGTCGCACAGATACGCAGTATTTT.

The chain has TRBV9 and TRBJ2-7; D is possibly TRBD1 (6 bases). The CDR3 is 12 residues long. The germline CDR1 and CDR2 sequences are SGDLS and YYNGEE. The CDR3 protein is CASGTNEYEQYF. For the CDR3, the DNA is TGTGCATCCGGGACAAATGAATACGAGCAGTACTTC.

In this sample, this clone turned up once. This chain connects TRBV28 to TRBJ1-1; no reliable D call. V was shortened by 3 bases and J by 1 base, with 9 bases between the two germline ends. CDR3 length: 14 amino acids. CDR1 is MDHEN, CDR2 SYDVKM, per germline. CDR3 bases: TGTGCCAGCAGTTTTAAGGACTCGAACACTGAAGCTTTCTTT. Protein product: CASSFKDSNTEAFF. Variable domain in full (rest from reference TRBV28 and TRBJ1-1): DVKVTQSSRYLVKRTGEKVFLECVQDMDHENMFWYRQDPGLGLRLIYFSYDVKMKEKGDIPEGYSVSREKKERFSLILESASTNQTSMYLCASSFKDSNTEAFFGQGTRLTVV.

The chain combines TRBV7-9 with TRBJ1-6, with no clear D. Germline CDR1 reads SEHNR; CDR2 reads FQNEAQ (reference sequence). The CDR3 extends over 15 amino acids. The V end was cut by 4 bases, the J end by 6 bases, with 13 bases between. CDR3 coding DNA: TGTGCCAGCAGCTCTGAAAGTATCCGTAATTCACCCCTCCACTTT. Residues: CASSSESIRNSPLHF. The entire variable domain, with the rest obtained from reference TRBV7-9 and TRBJ1-6, is as follows: DTGVSQNPRHKITKRGQNVTFRCDPISEHNRLYWYRQTLGQGPEFLTYFQNEAQLEKSRLLSDRFSAERPKGSFSTLEIQRTEQGDSAMYLCASSSESIRNSPLHFGNGTRLTVT.

The chain recombines TRBV28 with TRBJ1-5, with 9 bases fitting TRBD1. Germline trimming cut 5 bases from V and 2 bases from J; bases unmatched to any gene: 13. Per germline, CDR1 MDHEN and CDR2 SYDVKM. The CDR3 loop spans 18 amino acids. The CDR3: CASSPGTGRAAGNQPQHF. The CDR3 nucleotides are TGTGCCAGCAGTCCAGGGACAGGGAGAGCGGCCGGCAATCAGCCCCAGCATTTT.

The chain recombines TRBV28 with TRBJ1-1; D call uncertain. Trimming shortened V by 3 bases and J by 3 bases, and 14 bases separated the two germline ends. Germline V gives CDR1 MDHEN, CDR2 SYDVKM. This CDR3 is 15 amino acids long. The CDR3 nucleotides are TGTGCCAGCAGTTTCCCGACAACTACGTACACTGAAGCTTTCTTT. Protein sequence: CASSFPTTTYTEAFF.

This clone is medium-sized in the sample. V is TRBV5-6 and J is TRBJ2-7; TRBD2 matches at 9 bases. The CDR3 runs 16 residues. Germline lookup yields CDR1 SGHDT and CDR2 YYEEEE. Losses at the gene ends were 0 bases for V and 4 bases for J; bases not matched to a gene: 8. CDR3 sequence (DNA): TGTGCCAGCAGCTTGGCCACTAGCGGGCATCTTTACGAGCAGTACTTC. Translated, it gives CASSLATSGHLYEQYF. Drawing the rest from reference TRBV5-6 and TRBJ2-7, the complete variable domain is DAGVTQSPTHLIKTRGQQVTLRCSPKSGHDTVSWYQQALGQGPQFIFQYYEEEERQRGNFPDRFSGHQFPNYSSELNVNALLLGDSALYLCASSLATSGHLYEQYFGPGTRLTVT.

V usage is TRBV19 and J usage is TRBJ1-1; weak D call: TRBD1 (5 bases). This CDR3 is built from 14 residues. Trimming removed 5 bases at V and 3 bases at J, with 13 bases between. Looked up from germline, CDR1 is LNHDA and CDR2 is SQIVND (reference sequence). The CDR3 reads CASSLQASYTEAFF. The CDR3 region has the DNA TGTGCCAGTAGTTTACAGGCCAGTTACACTGAAGCTTTCTTT.

This chain joins TRBV7-9 and TRBJ2-2; TRBD1 matches at 9 bases. The CDR3 contains 16 residues. The V and J ends lost 7 bases and 3 bases, in that order; junction bases with no gene match: 9. The germline gives CDR1 SEHNR, CDR2 FQNEAQ (reference sequence). The CDR3 region is CASIQQGAPDTGELFF. The CDR3 DNA reads TGTGCCAGCATTCAACAGGGGGCGCCCGACACCGGGGAGCTGTTTTTT. The whole variable domain, filled in from reference TRBV7-9 and TRBJ2-2, reads DTGVSQNPRHKITKRGQNVTFRCDPISEHNRLYWYRQTLGQGPEFLTYFQNEAQLEKSRLLSDRFSAERPKGSFSTLEIQRTEQGDSAMYLCASIQQGAPDTGELFFGEGSRLTVL.

This sequence joins TRBV20-1 and TRBJ2-5, with D uncertain. Trimming stripped 6 bases from V and 0 bases from J, with 2 bases between. CDR1 and CDR2 (germline): DFQATT, SNEGSKA (reference sequence). CDR3 length: 10 residues. CDR3 DNA sequence: TGCAGTGCCTACCAAGAGACCCAGTACTTC. Encoded protein: CSAYQETQYF.

The rearrangement links TRBV5-1 to TRBJ2-5; D is unresolved. Germline V gene lookup returns CDR1 SGHRS and CDR2 YFSETQ. V was shortened by 2 bases and J by 1 base, with 6 bases between the two germline ends. The CDR3 has 13 residues. The CDR3 sequence: CASSFVLQETQYF. CDR3 DNA sequence: TGCGCCAGCAGCTTCGTCCTCCAAGAGACCCAGTACTTC.

The gene calls are TRBV9 and TRBJ2-2; D gene uncertain. The germline V and J ends were trimmed by 0 bases and 5 bases, with 14 bases remaining between them. This CDR3 is 16 amino acids long. Germline CDR1 reads SGDLS; CDR2 reads YYNGEE. DNA of the CDR3: TGTGCCAGCAGCGTAGAGGGCAGAATTTCAACCGGGGAGCTGTTTTTT. Translated: CASSVEGRISTGELFF.

The genes are TRBV19 and TRBJ1-1, with 7 positions matching TRBD1. Germline V gives CDR1 LNHDA, CDR2 SQIVND (reference sequence). The CDR3 is 12 residues long. The ends lost 8 bases at V and 9 bases at J; junction bases unmatched: 9. Here the CDR3 reads CASGSDRAKAFF. CDR3 sequence (DNA): TGTGCCAGTGGAAGTGACAGGGCTAAAGCTTTCTTT.

This chain connects TRBV27 to TRBJ2-7, with D unresolved. The CDR3 runs to 15 residues. Germline V CDR1 and CDR2: MNHEY, SMNVEV (reference sequence). The V gene lost 3 bases and the J gene lost 2 bases, with 14 bases spanning the gap. DNA of the CDR3: TGTGCCAGCAGTTTTTTCGGGCCAGGACCCTACGAGCAGTACTTC. Encoded protein: CASSFFGPGPYEQYF.

The chain combines TRBV18 with TRBJ1-6; no clear D gene. The CDR3 extends over 14 amino acids. Trimming took 3 bases from V and 7 from J, leaving 10 bases between them. CDR1 and CDR2 (germline): KGHSH, LQKENI. The CDR3 reads CASSPKDLNSPLHF. The DNA of the CDR3 is TGTGCCAGCTCACCGAAAGACCTGAATTCACCCCTCCACTTT.

This chain connects TRBV5-1 to TRBJ2-4; a possible D gene is TRBD2 (6 bases). This CDR3 is built from 13 residues. V was clipped by 4 bases and J by 10 bases, with 15 bases between them. Germline V gives CDR1 SGHRS, CDR2 YFSETQ. This CDR3 reads CASSGRLEGIQYF. The CDR3 nucleotides read TGCGCCAGCAGCGGAAGACTAGAAGGGATTCAGTACTTC. Using reference TRBV5-1 and TRBJ2-4 for the parts outside the CDR3, the full variable domain is KAGVTQTPRYLIKTRGQQVTLSCSPISGHRSVSWYQQTPGQGLQFLFEYFSETQRNKGNFPGRFSGRQFSNSRSEMNVSTLELGDSALYLCASSGRLEGIQYFGAGTRLSVL.

The chain uses TRBV6-2 or TRBV6-3 and TRBJ1-3; D unclear. Trimming took off 0 bases at V and 0 bases at J, with 6 bases between the two ends. This CDR3 region has 15 residues. Germline-derived CDR1 and CDR2 are MNHEY and SVGEGT. CDR3 sequence: CASSYSYRSGNTIYF. CDR3 bases: TGTGCCAGCAGTTACTCTTACCGCTCTGGAAACACCATATATTTT.

V usage is TRBV25-1 and J usage is TRBJ2-2; 7 bases align to TRBD2. CDR1 is MGHDK, CDR2 SYGVNS, per germline. The V segment lost 1 base and the J segment 5 bases; nucleotides outside the gene matches: 4. This CDR3 comprises 15 residues. CDR3 in amino acids: CASSESNGGTGELFF. The CDR3 DNA follows: TGTGCCAGCAGTGAATCCAACGGGGGGACCGGGGAGCTGTTTTTT.

V is TRBV5-1 and J is TRBJ2-1; 12 bases line up with TRBD1. Germline V gene lookup returns CDR1 SGHRS and CDR2 YFSETQ. J was trimmed by 8 bases and V by 3 bases; bases with no gene match: 9. There are 16 residues in the CDR3. The CDR3 spells CASSSSGTGGLDEQFF. In nucleotides, the CDR3 is TGCGCCAGCAGCTCTTCCGGGACAGGGGGCTTAGATGAGCAGTTCTTC.

The V and J genes are TRBV5-6 and TRBJ1-2; D gene ambiguous. CDR1 and CDR2 (germline): SGHDT, YYEEEE. The CDR3 has 14 amino acids. With 2 bases removed from V and 2 bases from J, the gap between germline ends came to 10 bases. CDR3 DNA: TGTGCCAGCAGCTTCATGGACGGGAACTATGGCTACACCTTC. It yields the protein CASSFMDGNYGYTF.

The chain employs TRBV5-1 and TRBJ1-2; possible D gene TRBD1, 6 bases. The CDR3 length is 15 residues. CDR1 and CDR2 (germline): SGHRS, YFSETQ. Trimming left V 4 bases short and J 4 bases short, with 17 bases between. The CDR3 bases are TGCGCCAGCAGCCCGGGGACCCCGGGGGCCTATGGCTACACCTTC. This encodes CASSPGTPGAYGYTF. The complete variable domain, with remaining parts taken from reference TRBV5-1 and TRBJ1-2, reads KAGVTQTPRYLIKTRGQQVTLSCSPISGHRSVSWYQQTPGQGLQFLFEYFSETQRNKGNFPGRFSGRQFSNSRSEMNVSTLELGDSALYLCASSPGTPGAYGYTFGSGTRLTVV.

The rearrangement joins TRBV18 to TRBJ2-5, with 9 bases aligning to TRBD1. The CDR3 is made up of 16 amino acids. V shed 0 bases and J 0 bases; nucleotides not matched to a gene: 2. The germline V gene encodes CDR1 KGHSH and CDR2 LQKENI. The CDR3 spells CASSPPGTGYQETQYF. In DNA form, the CDR3 reads TGTGCCAGCTCACCACCCGGGACAGGGTACCAAGAGACCCAGTACTTC. The full variable domain, with the rest looked up from reference TRBV18 and TRBJ2-5, is NAGVMQNPRHLVRRRGQEARLRCSPMKGHSHVYWYRQLPEEGLKFMVYLQKENIIDESGMPKERFSAEFPKEGPSILRIQQVVRGDSAAYFCASSPPGTGYQETQYFGPGTRLLVL.

This clone turned up a few times. This chain uses TRBV27 with TRBJ2-7, with 7 bases lining up with TRBD1. V dropped 7 bases and J dropped 6; count of bases not matched to a gene: 15. This CDR3 comprises 15 residues. Germline V gene lookup returns CDR1 MNHEY and CDR2 SMNVEV (reference sequence). This CDR3 is CASKRTGQFYSEQYF. Written as DNA, the CDR3 is TGTGCCAGCAAACGAACGGGACAGTTCTATTCCGAGCAGTACTTC.

J is TRBJ1-5 and V is TRBV5-8, with D maybe TRBD1 (6 bases). The V end lost 1 base, the J end lost 0 bases, and 14 bases lay between the germline ends. This CDR3 contains 17 residues. Germline V CDR1 and CDR2: SGHTS, YDEGEE. CDR3 loop: CASSLIYRVGSNQPQHF. CDR3 nucleotides: TGTGCCAGCAGCTTGATTTACAGGGTCGGTAGCAATCAGCCCCAGCATTTT.

The V gene is TRBV5-6, the J gene TRBJ1-4; 9 bases line up with TRBD1. The J segment lost 0 bases and the V segment lost 0 bases, leaving 9 bases of the junction unmatched. Germline V CDR1 and CDR2: SGHDT, YYEEEE. CDR3 length: 19 residues. The CDR3 DNA sequence: TGTGCCAGCAGCTTGGCCGCCGGGACAGGGTATGCAACTAATGAAAAACTGTTTTTT. It is translated as CASSLAAGTGYATNEKLFF.

The rearrangement links TRBV30 to TRBJ2-2; D remains ambiguous. V was shortened by 0 bases and J by 7 bases, with 12 bases between the two germline ends. CDR3 length: 14 amino acids. Germline values: CDR1 GTSNPN, CDR2 SVGIG (reference sequence). The CDR3 DNA reads TGTGCCTGGAGTGTACTATCTAGGGACGGGGAGCTGTTTTTT. As protein: CAWSVLSRDGELFF.

The chain combines TRBV6-6 with TRBJ1-1; the D gene is possibly TRBD1 (5 bases). CDR3 size: 13 residues. Trimming removed 8 bases at V and 1 base at J, with 11 bases between. CDR1 and CDR2 from the germline V gene are MNHNY and SVGAGI (reference sequence). CDR3 in DNA: TGTGCCAGCGCAACTAGGGGGAACACTGAAGCTTTCTTT. Amino acids: CASATRGNTEAFF.